This T cell receptor (beta chain) derives from a study of blood T cell repertoires in COVID-19. The assay was immunoSEQ multiplex PCR, and TCRdb's table has in-frame clones only and misses some. The sample has around 180,000 clones; roughly nine tenths are singletons. The CDR3 is 14 amino acids. Germline CDR1 is KGHDR and CDR2 is SFDVKD. V was shortened by 5 bases and J by 7 bases, with 16 bases between the two germline ends. This clone has a single count. The V gene is TRBV24-1, the J gene TRBJ1-2; a possible D gene is TRBD1 (6 bases). The specimen sequenced was peripheral blood. This receptor was obtained from a woman aged 25-40 years with active or convalescent COVID-19. CDR3 protein: CATSGEGDTAGYTF. The CDR3 coding sequence is TGTGCCACCAGTGGAGAAGGGGACACGGCTGGCTACACCTTC.